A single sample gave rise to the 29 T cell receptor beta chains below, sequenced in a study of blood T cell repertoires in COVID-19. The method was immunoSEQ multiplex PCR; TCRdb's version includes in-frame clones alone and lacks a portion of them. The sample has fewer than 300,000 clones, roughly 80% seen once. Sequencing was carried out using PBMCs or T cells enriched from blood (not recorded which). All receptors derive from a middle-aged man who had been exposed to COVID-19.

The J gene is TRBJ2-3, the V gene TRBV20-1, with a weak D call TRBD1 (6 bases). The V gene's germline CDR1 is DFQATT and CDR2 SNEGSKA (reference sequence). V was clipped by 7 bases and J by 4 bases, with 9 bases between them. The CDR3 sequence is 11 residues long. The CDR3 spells CSGTGPDTQYF. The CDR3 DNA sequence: TGCAGTGGAACAGGGCCAGATACGCAGTATTTT.

CDR3 DNA sequence: TGTGCCAGTAGTATCCGCCCGGGACAGTACTCCTACAATGAGCAGTTCTTC. Protein product: CASSIRPGQYSYNEQFF. This chain connects TRBV19 to TRBJ2-1, with TRBD1 matching over 7 bases. The CDR3 length is 17 residues. Germline V gene data show CDR1 as LNHDA and CDR2 as SQIVND (reference sequence). Unmatched junction bases numbered 8, after V lost 3 bases and J lost 0 bases.

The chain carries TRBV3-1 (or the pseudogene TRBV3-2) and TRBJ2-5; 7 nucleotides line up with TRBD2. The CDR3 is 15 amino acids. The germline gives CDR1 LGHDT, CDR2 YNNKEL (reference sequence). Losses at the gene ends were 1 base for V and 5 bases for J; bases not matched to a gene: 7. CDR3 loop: CASSQGPTSEETQYF. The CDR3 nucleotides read TGTGCCAGCAGCCAAGGACCTACTAGCGAGGAGACCCAGTACTTC.

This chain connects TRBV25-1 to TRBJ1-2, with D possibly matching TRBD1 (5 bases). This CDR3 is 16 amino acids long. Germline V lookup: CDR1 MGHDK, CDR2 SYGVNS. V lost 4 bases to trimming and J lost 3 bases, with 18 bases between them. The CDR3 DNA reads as TGTGCCAGCAGTGGGCCGACAGTACTTAATTACTATGGCTACACCTTC. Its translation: CASSGPTVLNYYGYTF.

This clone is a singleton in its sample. For the CDR3, the DNA is TGTGCCACCAGCAGAGGACGGACAACCGCGGGGGAATTTATTCGCAATCAGCCCCAGCATTTT. Its translation: CATSRGRTTAGEFIRNQPQHF. The rearrangement uses TRBV15 and TRBJ1-5, with D possibly being TRBD1 (5 bases). The V and J ends lost 1 base and 2 bases respectively, with 27 bases between them. Per germline, CDR1 LNHNV and CDR2 YYDKDF (reference sequence). This CDR3 comprises 21 residues.

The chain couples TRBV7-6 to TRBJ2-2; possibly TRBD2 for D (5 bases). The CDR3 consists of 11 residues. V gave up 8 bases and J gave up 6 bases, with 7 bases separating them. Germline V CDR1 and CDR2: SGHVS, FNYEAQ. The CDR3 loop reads CASRGSGELFF. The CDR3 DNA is TGTGCCAGCCGAGGGTCCGGGGAGCTGTTTTTT.

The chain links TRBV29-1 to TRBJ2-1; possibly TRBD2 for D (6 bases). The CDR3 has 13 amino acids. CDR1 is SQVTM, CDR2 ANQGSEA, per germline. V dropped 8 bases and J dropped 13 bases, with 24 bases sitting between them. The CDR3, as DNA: TGCAGCCAACGCCGGGACTTAGTCGGGCAACAGTTCTTC. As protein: CSQRRDLVGQQFF.

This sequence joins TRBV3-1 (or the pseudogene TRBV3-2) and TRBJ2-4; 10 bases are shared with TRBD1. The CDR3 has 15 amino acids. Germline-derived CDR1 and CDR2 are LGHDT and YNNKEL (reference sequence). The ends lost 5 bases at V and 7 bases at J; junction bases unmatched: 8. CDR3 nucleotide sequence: TGTGCCAGCAGCTCCCCCCGGACAGGGGGTAACATTCAGTACTTC. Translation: CASSSPRTGGNIQYF.

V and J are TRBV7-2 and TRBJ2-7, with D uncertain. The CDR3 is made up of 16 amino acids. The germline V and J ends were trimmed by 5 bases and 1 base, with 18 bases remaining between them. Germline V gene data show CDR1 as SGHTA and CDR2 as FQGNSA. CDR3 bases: TGTGCCAGCAGCAAGGAATCCGGAGCCTTTTCCTACGAGCAGTACTTC. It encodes CASSKESGAFSYEQYF.

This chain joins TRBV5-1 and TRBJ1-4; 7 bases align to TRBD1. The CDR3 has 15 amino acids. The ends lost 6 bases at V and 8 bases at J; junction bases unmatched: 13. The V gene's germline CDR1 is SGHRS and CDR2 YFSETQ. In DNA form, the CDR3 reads TGCGCCAGCAACGACCGAGGGGGCGCGGGAGAAAAACTGTTTTTT. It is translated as CASNDRGGAGEKLFF.

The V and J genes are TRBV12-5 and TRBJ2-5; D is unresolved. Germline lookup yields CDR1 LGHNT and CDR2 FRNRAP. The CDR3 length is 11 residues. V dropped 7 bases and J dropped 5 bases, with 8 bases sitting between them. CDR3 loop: CASALQETQYF. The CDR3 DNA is TGTGCTAGTGCCCTTCAGGAGACCCAGTACTTC.

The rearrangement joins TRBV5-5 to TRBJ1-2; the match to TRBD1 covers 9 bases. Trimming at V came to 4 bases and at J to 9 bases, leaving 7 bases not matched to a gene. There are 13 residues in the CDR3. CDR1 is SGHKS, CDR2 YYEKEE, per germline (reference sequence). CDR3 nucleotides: TGTGCCAGCAGCCCAACGGACAGGGGCAGCTACACCTTC. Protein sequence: CASSPTDRGSYTF.

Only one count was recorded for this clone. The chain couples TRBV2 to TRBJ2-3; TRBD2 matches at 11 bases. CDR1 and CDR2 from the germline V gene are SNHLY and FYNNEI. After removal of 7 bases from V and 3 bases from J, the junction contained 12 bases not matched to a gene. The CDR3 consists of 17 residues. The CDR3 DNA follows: TGTGCCAGCAAAAAGCCTACTGTAGCGGGGGGGACAGATACGCAGTATTTT. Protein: CASKKPTVAGGTDTQYF.

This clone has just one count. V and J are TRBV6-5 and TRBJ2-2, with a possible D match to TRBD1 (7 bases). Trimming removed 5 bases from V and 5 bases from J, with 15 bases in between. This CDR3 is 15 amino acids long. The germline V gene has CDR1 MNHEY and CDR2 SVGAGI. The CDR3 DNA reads TGTGCCAGCAGTCCCTCCAGGGGGGATACCGGGGAGCTGTTTTTT. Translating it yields CASSPSRGDTGELFF.

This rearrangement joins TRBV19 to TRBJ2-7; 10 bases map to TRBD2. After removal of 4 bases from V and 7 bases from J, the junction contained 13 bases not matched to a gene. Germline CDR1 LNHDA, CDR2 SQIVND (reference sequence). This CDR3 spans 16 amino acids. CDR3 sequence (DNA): TGTGCCAGTAGTACCCAAATCTCCAGCGGGAGGGCAGAGCAGTACTTC. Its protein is CASSTQISSGRAEQYF.

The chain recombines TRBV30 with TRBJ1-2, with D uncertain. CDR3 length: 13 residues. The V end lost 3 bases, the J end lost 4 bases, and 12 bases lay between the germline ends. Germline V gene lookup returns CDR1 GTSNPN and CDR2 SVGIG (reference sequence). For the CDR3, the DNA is TGTGCCTGGAGGGTTTCGGGATCCTATGGCTACACCTTC. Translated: CAWRVSGSYGYTF. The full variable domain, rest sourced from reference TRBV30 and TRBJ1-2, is SQTIHQWPATLVQPVGSPLSLECTVEGTSNPNLYWYRQAAGRGLQLLFYSVGIGQISSEVPQNLSASRPQDRQFILSSKKLLLSDSGFYLCAWRVSGSYGYTFGSGTRLTVV.

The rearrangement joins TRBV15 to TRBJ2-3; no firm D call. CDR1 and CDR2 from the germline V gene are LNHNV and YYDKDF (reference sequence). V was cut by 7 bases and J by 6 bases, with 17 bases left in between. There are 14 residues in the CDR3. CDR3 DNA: TGTGCCACCACCAGTCTGGGCCCTGGGGATACGCAGTATTTT. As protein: CATTSLGPGDTQYF.

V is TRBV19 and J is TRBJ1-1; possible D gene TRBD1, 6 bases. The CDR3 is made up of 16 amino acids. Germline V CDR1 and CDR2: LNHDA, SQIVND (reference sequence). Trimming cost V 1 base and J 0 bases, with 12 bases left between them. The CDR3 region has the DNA TGTGCCAGTAGTATAGGGACAGTCGAGGTGAACACTGAAGCTTTCTTT. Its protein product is CASSIGTVEVNTEAFF. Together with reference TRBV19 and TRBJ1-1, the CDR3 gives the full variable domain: DGGITQSPKYLFRKEGQNVTLSCEQNLNHDAMYWYRQDPGQGLRLIYYSQIVNDFQKGDIAEGYSVSREKKESFPLTVTSAQKNPTAFYLCASSIGTVEVNTEAFFGQGTRLTVV.

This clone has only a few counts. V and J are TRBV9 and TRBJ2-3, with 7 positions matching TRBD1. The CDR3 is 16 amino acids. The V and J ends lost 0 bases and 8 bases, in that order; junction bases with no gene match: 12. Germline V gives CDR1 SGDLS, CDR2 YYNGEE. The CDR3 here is CASSVASGTAGGTQYF. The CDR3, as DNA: TGTGCCAGCAGCGTAGCCTCCGGGACAGCCGGCGGTACGCAGTATTTT.

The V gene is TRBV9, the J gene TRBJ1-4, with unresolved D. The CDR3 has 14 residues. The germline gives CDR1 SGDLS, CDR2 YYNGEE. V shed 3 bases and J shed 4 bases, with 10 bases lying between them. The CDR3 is CASSALAGNEKLFF. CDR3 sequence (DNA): TGTGCCAGCAGCGCATTGGCGGGTAATGAAAAACTGTTTTTT.

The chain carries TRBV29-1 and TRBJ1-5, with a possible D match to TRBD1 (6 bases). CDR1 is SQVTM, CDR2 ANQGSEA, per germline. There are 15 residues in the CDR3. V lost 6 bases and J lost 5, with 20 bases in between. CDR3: CSVQILLGADQPQHF. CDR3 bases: TGCAGCGTGCAAATTCTTCTGGGGGCAGATCAGCCCCAGCATTTT.

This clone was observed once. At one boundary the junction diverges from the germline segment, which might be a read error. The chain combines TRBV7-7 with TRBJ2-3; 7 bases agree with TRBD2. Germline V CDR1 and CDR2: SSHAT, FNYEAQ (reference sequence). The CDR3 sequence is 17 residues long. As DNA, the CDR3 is TGTGCTAGCAGCCACATCTTACGGGAGGAACTCACAGATACGCAGTATTTT. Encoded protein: CASSHILREELTDTQYF.

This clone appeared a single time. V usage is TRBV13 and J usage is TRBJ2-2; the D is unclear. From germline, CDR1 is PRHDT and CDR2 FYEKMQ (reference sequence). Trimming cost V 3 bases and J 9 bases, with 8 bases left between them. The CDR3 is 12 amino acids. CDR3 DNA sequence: TGTGCCAGCAGCTTTGAGAAGTGGGAGCTGTTTTTT. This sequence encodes CASSFEKWELFF.

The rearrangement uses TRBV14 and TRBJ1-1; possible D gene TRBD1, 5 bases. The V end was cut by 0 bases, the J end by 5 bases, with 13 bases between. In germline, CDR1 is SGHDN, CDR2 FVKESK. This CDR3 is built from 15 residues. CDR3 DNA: TGTGCCAGCAGCCAAGATGTCCAGGGTAGGACTGAAGCTTTCTTT. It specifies CASSQDVQGRTEAFF.

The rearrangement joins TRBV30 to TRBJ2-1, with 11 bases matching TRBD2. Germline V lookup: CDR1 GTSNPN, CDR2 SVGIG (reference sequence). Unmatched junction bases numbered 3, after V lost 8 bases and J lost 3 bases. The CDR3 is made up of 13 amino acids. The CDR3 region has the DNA TGTGCCACGGGACTAGCGGACTACAATGAGCAGTTCTTC. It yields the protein CATGLADYNEQFF.

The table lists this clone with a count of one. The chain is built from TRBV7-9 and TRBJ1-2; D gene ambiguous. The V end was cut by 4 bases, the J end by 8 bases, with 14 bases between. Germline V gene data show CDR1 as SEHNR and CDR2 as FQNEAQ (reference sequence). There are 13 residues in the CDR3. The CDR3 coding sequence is TGTGCCAGCAGCTCCCCAAATACTCAAGGCTACACCTTC. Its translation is CASSSPNTQGYTF.

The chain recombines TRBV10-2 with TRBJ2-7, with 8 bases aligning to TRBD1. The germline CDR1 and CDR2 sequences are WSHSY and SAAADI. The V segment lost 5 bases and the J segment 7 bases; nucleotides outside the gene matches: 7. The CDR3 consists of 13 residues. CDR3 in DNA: TGCGCCAGCAGTCCACAGGGGGAGGTGGAGCAGTACTTC. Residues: CASSPQGEVEQYF.

In DNA form, the CDR3 reads TGTGCCAGCGTAAGCGATAATGAAAAACTGTTTTTT. Protein: CASVSDNEKLFF. The rearrangement uses TRBV6-5 and TRBJ1-4, with D unresolved. The CDR3 is made up of 12 amino acids. The ends were cut back, 8 bases at V and 4 bases at J, with 8 bases in the middle. CDR1 is MNHEY and CDR2 is SVGAGI in the germline V gene.

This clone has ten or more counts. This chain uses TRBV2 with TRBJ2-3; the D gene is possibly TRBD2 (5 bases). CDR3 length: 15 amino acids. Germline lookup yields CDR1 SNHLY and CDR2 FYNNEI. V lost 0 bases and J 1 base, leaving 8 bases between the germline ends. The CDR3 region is CASSEAGVGTDTQYF. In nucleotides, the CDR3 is TGTGCCAGCAGTGAAGCGGGAGTTGGCACAGATACGCAGTATTTT.